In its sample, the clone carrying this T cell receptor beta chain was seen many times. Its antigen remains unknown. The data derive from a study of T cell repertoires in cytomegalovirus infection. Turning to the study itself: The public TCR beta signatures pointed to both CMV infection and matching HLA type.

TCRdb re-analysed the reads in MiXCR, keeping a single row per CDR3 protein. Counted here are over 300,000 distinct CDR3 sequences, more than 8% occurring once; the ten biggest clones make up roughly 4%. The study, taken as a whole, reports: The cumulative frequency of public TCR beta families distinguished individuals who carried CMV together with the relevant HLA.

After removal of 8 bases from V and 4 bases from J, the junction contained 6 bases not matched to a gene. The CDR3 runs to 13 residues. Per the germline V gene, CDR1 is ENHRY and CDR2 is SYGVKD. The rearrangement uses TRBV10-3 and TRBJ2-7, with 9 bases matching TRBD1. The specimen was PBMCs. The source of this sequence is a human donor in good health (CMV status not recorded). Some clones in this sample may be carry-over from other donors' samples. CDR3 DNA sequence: TGTGCCATCTCAGGGGGACAGGGATACGAGCAGTACTTC. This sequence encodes CAISGGQGYEQYF.